This record looks at one TCR beta chain sequence and its context. Aged roughly 6 to 90, donors were systemically healthy Caucasians from Russia. These data are taken from a study of blood T cells in healthy people across ages. This CDR3 has 10 residues. Germline CDR1 MNHNY, CDR2 SVGAGI (reference sequence). Combining a sample-barcoded 5' primer with a J-beta primer mix, a second PCR ran for about 7 to 11 cycles. Each cDNA molecule was tagged by a template-switch adaptor that had 12 random nucleotides. TCRdb re-called the 5' RACE reads with MiXCR, one entry per CDR3 protein. The sample lists 550,000 to 750,000 distinct CDR3 sequences, roughly 21% occurring once.

The receptor comes from a man between 65 and 85 years old in good health. V usage is TRBV6-6 and J usage is TRBJ2-5; TRBD1 or TRBD2 may be the D gene (5 bases each). The J call may be faulty, since TRBJ2-1 better matches the DNA end. The specimen was blood. The CDR3 spells CASRDLEQFF. In nucleotides, the CDR3 is TGTGCCAGCCGGGACCTAGAGCAGTTCTTC.